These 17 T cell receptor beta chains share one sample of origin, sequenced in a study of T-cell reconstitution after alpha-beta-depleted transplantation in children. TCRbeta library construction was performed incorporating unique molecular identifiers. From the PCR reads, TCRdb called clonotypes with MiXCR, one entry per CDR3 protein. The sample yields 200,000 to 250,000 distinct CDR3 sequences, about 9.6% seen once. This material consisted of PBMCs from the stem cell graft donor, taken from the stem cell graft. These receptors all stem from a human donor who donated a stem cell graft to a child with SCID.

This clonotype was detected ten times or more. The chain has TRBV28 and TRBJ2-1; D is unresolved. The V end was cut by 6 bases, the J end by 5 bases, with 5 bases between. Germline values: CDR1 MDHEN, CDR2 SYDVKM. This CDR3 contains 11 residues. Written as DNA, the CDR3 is TGTGCCAGCAGGGTCAACAATGAGCAGTTCTTC. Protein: CASRVNNEQFF.

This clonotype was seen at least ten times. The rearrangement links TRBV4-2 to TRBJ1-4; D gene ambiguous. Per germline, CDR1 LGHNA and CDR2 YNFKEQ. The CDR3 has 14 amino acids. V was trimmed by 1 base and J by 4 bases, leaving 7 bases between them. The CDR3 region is CASSQGQVNEKLFF. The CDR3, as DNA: TGTGCCAGCAGCCAAGGGCAAGTTAATGAAAAACTGTTTTTT.

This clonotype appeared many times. As DNA, the CDR3 is TGTGCCAGCACACTTCAGACAGGGGGCATAGGCACTGAAGCTTTCTTT. The encoded protein is CASTLQTGGIGTEAFF. V gene TRBV6-5 combines with J gene TRBJ1-1; TRBD1 agrees at 10 bases. This CDR3 is built from 16 residues. The germline CDR1 and CDR2 sequences are MNHEY and SVGAGI. V shed 7 bases, J shed 4 bases, and the junction held 12 bases outside the gene matches.

Here the CDR3 reads CASSRQGIGTDTQYF. CDR3 in DNA: TGTGCCAGCAGCCGACAGGGGATTGGCACAGATACGCAGTATTTT. This chain connects TRBV5-6 to TRBJ2-3, with 8 nucleotides matching TRBD1. Unmatched junction bases numbered 5, after V lost 4 bases and J lost 1 base. The CDR3 runs 15 residues. Germline V gene sequence: CDR1 SGHDT, CDR2 YYEEEE.

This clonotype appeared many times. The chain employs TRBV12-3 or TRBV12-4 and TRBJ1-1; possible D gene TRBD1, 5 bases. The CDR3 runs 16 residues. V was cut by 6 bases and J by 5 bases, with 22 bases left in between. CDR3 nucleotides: TGTGCCAGCAGCCCGGGGCGTTTTGGAAGGCAAACTGAAGCTTTCTTT. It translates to CASSPGRFGRQTEAFF.

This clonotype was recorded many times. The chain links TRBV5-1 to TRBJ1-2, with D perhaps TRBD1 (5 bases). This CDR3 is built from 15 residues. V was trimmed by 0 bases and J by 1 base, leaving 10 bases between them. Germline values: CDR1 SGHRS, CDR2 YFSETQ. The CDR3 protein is CASSLGQTDNYGYTF. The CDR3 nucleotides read TGCGCCAGCAGCTTGGGACAGACCGATAACTATGGCTACACCTTC.

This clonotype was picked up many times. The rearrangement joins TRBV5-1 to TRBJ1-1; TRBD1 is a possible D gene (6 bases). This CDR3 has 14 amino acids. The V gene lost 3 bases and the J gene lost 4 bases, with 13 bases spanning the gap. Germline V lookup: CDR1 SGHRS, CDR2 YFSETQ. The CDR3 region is CASSSSRGRTEAFF. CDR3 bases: TGCGCCAGCAGCTCGAGCAGGGGACGCACTGAAGCTTTCTTT.

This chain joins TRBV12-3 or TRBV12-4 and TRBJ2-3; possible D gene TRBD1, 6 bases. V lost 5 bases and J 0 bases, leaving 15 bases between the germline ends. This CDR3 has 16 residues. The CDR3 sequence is CASSQPGQFSTDTQYF. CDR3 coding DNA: TGTGCCAGCAGTCAGCCCGGACAGTTCAGCACAGATACGCAGTATTTT.

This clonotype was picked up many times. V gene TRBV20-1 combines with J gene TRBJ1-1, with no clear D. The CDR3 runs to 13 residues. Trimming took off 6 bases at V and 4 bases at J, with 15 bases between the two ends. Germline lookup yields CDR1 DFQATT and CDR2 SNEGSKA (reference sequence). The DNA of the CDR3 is TGCAGTGCCGAAGGGATCCCGGGCACTGAAGCTTTCTTT. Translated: CSAEGIPGTEAFF.

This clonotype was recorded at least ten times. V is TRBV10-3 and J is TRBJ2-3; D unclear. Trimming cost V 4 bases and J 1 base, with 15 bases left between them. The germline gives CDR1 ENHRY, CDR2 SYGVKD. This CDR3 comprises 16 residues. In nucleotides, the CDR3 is TGTGCCATCAGTGGTGGGCCCCGCGGCGGCACAGATACGCAGTATTTT. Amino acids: CAISGGPRGGTDTQYF.

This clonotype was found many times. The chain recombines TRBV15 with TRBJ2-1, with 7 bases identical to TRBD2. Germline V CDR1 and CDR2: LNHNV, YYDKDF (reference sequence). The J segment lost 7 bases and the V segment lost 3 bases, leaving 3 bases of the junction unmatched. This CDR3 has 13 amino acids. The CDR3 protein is CATSRGGENEQFF. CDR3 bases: TGTGCCACCAGCAGGGGGGGGGAAAATGAGCAGTTCTTC.

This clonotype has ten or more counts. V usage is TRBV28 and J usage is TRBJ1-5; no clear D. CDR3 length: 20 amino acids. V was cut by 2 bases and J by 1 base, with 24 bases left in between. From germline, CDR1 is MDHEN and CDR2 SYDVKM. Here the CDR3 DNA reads TGTGCCAGCAGTTTAATGTCTGAACCGCCACCCTTCAGGAGCAATCAGCCCCAGCATTTT. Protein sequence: CASSLMSEPPPFRSNQPQHF.

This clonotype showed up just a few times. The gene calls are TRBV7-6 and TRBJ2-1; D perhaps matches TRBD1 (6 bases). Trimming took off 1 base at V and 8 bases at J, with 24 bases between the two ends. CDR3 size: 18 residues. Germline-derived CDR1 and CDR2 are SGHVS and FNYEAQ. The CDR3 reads CASSLGSGRGELWDEQFF. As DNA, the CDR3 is TGTGCCAGCAGCTTAGGGTCCGGCAGGGGCGAGCTATGGGATGAGCAGTTCTTC.

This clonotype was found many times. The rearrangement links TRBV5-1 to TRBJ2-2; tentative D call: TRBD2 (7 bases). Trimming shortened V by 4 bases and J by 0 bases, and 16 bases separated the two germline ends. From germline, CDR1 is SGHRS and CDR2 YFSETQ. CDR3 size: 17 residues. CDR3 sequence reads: CASSRSGGGPNTGELFF. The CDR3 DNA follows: TGCGCCAGCAGCCGCTCTGGCGGGGGCCCGAACACCGGGGAGCTGTTTTTT.

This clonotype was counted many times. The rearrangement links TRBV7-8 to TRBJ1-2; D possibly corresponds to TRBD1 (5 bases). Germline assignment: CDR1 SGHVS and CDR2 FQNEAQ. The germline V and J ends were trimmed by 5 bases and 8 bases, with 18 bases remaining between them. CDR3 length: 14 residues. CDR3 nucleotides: TGTGCCAGCAGCCCGACAGCCAACGTGCGGGGCTACACCTTC. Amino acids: CASSPTANVRGYTF.

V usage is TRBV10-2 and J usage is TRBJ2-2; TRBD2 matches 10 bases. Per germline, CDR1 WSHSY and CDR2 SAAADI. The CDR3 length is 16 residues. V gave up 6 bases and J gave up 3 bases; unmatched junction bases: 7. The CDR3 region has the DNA TGCGCCAGCAGATTTCTAGCGGGGGCCCACACCGGGGAGCTGTTTTTT. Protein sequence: CASRFLAGAHTGELFF.

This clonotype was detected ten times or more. The CDR3 nucleotides read TGTGCCAGCAGCACCAGTACCCGGGGGGGGCCTTCACTAGATACGCAGTATTTT. As protein: CASSTSTRGGPSLDTQYF. J is TRBJ2-3 and V is TRBV7-3; 8 nucleotides agree with TRBD2. Germline CDR1 reads SGHTA; CDR2 reads FQGTGA. The CDR3 is 18 residues long. V dropped 5 bases and J dropped 5; count of bases not matched to a gene: 18.